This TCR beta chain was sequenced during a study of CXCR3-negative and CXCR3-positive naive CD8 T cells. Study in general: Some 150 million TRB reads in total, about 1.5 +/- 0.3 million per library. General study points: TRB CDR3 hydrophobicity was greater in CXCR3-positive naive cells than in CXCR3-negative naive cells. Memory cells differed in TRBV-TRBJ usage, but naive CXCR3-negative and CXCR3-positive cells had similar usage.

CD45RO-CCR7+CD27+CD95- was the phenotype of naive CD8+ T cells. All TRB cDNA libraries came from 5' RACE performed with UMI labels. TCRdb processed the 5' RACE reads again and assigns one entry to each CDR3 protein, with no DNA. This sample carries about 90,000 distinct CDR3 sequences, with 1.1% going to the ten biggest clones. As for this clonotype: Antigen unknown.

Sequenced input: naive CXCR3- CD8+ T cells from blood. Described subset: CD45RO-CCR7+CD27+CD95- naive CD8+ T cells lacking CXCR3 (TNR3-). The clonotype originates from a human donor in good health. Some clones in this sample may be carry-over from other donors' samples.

The CDR3 sequence: CATSVTRDPLASGSYTGELFF. This chain links TRBV24-1 with TRBJ2-2; the TCRdb call, TRBD2, lacks DNA for checking. Germline V CDR1 and CDR2: KGHDR, SFDVKD. The CDR3 runs to 21 residues.